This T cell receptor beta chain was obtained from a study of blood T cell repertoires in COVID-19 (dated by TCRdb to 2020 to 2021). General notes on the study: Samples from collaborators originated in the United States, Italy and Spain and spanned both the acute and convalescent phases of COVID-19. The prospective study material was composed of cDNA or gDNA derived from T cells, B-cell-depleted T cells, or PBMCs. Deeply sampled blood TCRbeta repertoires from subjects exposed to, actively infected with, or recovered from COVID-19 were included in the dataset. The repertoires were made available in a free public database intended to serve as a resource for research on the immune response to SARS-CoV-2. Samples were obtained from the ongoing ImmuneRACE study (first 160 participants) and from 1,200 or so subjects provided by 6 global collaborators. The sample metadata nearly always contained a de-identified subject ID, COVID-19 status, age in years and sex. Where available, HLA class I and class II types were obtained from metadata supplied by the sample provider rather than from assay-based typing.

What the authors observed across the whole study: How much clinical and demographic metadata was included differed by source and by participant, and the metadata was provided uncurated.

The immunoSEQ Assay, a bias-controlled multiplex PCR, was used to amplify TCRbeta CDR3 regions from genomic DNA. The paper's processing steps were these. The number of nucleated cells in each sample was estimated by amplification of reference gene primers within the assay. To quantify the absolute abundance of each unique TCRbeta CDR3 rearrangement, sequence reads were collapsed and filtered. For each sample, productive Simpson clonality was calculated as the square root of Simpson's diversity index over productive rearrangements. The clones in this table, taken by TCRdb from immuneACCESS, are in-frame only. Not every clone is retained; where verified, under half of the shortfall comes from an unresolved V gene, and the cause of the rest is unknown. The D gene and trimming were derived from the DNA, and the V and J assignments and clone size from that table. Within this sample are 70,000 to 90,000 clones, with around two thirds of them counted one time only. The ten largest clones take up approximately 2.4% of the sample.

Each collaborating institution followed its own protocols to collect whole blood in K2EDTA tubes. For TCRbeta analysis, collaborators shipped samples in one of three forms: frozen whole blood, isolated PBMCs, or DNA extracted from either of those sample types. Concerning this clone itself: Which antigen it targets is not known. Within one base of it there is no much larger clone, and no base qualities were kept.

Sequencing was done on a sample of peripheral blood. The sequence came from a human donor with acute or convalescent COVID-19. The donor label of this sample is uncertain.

The CDR3 here reads CASSQDAISRVPNYGYTF. The nucleotide sequence reads TGTGCCAGCAGCCAAGATGCGATAAGCCGGGTGCCTAACTATGGCTACACCTTC. This chain joins TRBV3-1 (or the pseudogene TRBV3-2) to TRBJ1-2; too little of a D gene remains to name it. CDR1 is given as LGHDT and CDR2 as YNNKEL, both from the germline V gene (reference sequence). V lost 0 bases and J lost 0 bases; the stretch between them is 17 bases long. The CDR3 covers 18 residues, taking in both the cysteine and the phenylalanine. The only DNA kept is the CDR3, 54 bases in frame from the first base.